What follows are 3 T cell receptor beta chains derived from one specimen sequenced in a study of blood T cell repertoires in COVID-19. TCRdb's copy holds only in-frame clones and misses some; the assay was immunoSEQ multiplex PCR. The sample carries some 200,000 clones, 94% recorded once. Sequenced sample: peripheral blood. The origin of the receptors is a man aged 25 to 45 with COVID-19, enrolled during active disease.

The rearrangement links TRBV2 to TRBJ1-6, with 8 bases that match TRBD1. CDR1 and CDR2 from the germline V gene are SNHLY and FYNNEI. The CDR3 runs 17 residues. The V segment lost 2 bases and the J segment 13 bases; nucleotides outside the gene matches: 16. CDR3 in DNA: TGTGCCAGCAGTGAAACCCGGACAGGGCGCCCGCCTTCGCCCCTCCACTTT. Amino acid sequence: CASSETRTGRPPSPLHF. The full variable domain, completed using reference TRBV2 and TRBJ1-6, is EPEVTQTPSHQVTQMGQEVILRCVPISNHLYFYWYRQILGQKVEFLVSFYNNEISEKSEIFDDQFSVERPDGSNFTLKIRSTKLEDSAMYFCASSETRTGRPPSPLHFGNGTRLTVT.

The rearrangement joins TRBV2 to TRBJ2-3; TRBD1 matches 9 bases. The CDR3 has 13 residues. J was trimmed by 3 bases and V by 10 bases; bases with no gene match: 5. Germline CDR1 and CDR2: SNHLY and FYNNEI. CDR3 loop: CAKKTGGTDTQYF. In DNA form, the CDR3 reads TGTGCCAAAAAGACAGGGGGAACAGATACGCAGTATTTT.

The chain links TRBV2 to TRBJ2-5; D is perhaps TRBD1 (5 bases). The CDR3 has 12 residues. Germline V gene data show CDR1 as SNHLY and CDR2 as FYNNEI. V lost 7 bases and J 5 bases, leaving 11 bases between the germline ends. CDR3 protein: CASIGAAETQYF. CDR3 DNA: TGTGCCAGCATTGGGGCTGCGGAGACCCAGTACTTC.